This T cell receptor (beta chain) was identified in a study of blood T cell repertoires in COVID-19. In the study overall: Both acute and convalescent COVID-19 samples were obtained from the United States, Italy and Spain.

Methods used by the authors: For nucleated cells, counts were estimated from reference gene primer amplification. Here immunoSEQ multiplex PCR was the method, and the copy in TCRdb shows in-frame clones only, minus some. V, J and clone size are taken as reported in that table, and D and trimming were inferred from the DNA itself. Of about 130,000 clones listed, 88% are singletons. Germline V gene lookup returns CDR1 DFQATT and CDR2 SNEGSKA (reference sequence). With V trimmed by 5 bases and J by 6 bases, 1 base remained unmatched. CDR3 size: 11 residues. The sample consisted of peripheral blood. This clonotype was sampled from a man between 65 and 85 years old with active COVID-19. V and J are TRBV20-1 and TRBJ2-7; TRBD1 agrees at 10 bases. The CDR3 coding sequence is TGCAGTGCTGACAGGGGGCGCGAGCAGTACTTC. Translated: CSADRGREQYF.